The source of this T cell receptor beta chain is a study of quantifying T cell responses using KT2 cells. Study at large: TCR alpha and beta constant-region primers primed reverse transcription of RNA. The second PCR was a qPCR stopped at a predetermined fluorescence threshold.

This clonotype was seen a handful of times. The cDNA 3' end received a ligated oligonucleotide with a UMI. First-round PCR used 3 to 4 cycles and beta primers RC1.1 and RC1.2 covering TRBC1 and TRBC2. Each CDR3 protein gets one entry after TCRdb re-called the UMI-ligation and nested PCR reads with MiXCR. The data contain roughly 50,000 distinct CDR3 sequences, around an eighth of them singletons. This clonotype was obtained from a human donor. Sequenced input: PBMCs spiked with cells of the T cell clone KT2.

CDR3 amino acids: CASRRQGSNSPLHF. DNA for the CDR3: TGTGCCAGCCGACGACAGGGGTCGAATTCACCCCTCCACTTT. V usage is TRBV12-3 or TRBV12-4 and J usage is TRBJ1-6; the match to TRBD1 covers 8 bases. The CDR3 contains 14 residues. Losses at the gene ends were 8 bases for V and 7 bases for J; bases not matched to a gene: 7.